Listed below are T cell receptor beta chains from one sample, sequenced in a study of lymphopenia after photon versus proton radiotherapy. Profiling relied on immunoSEQ multiplex PCR, and the TCRdb table lists in-frame clones only, not all of them. The data hold 25,000 to 30,000 clones, with about four fifths observed a single time. Sequencing used peripheral blood, obtained from a patient treated with photon-based radiotherapy. The receptor set was obtained from a middle-aged man with gastric cancer. The CDR3 runs from the conserved cysteine through the conserved F or W. The order of the fields is clone size, D gene, J gene, V gene, CDR3 length, CDR3 protein, CDR3 DNA. D genes are given only for firm matches. Part of the rows lack a size; the others show once, few, many or a class for expanded clones.

once TRBD1 TRBJ1-2 TRBV12-5 16 CASGLGSGQGVYGYTF TGTGCTAGTGGTTTGGGGTCGGGACAGGGGGTCTATGGCTACACCTTC
few TRBD1 TRBJ1-5 TRBV19 15 CASSIVRTGDQPQHF TGTGCCAGTAGTATTGTTCGGACAGGGGACCAGCCCCAGCATTTT
. TRBD2 TRBJ2-5 TRBV7-8 18 CASSLGRTSGGAGETQYF TGTGCCAGCAGCTTAGGACGGACTAGCGGGGGGGCAGGGGAGACCCAGTACTTC
. . TRBJ1-5 TRBV28 12 CASSSGGQPQHF TGTGCCAGCAGTTCGGGCGGGCAGCCCCAGCATTTT
. . TRBJ1-1 TRBV5-1 16 CASSSGLEGMNTEAFF TGCGCCAGCAGCTCCGGGCTAGAGGGCATGAACACTGAAGCTTTCTTT
. . TRBJ1-1 TRBV18 12 CASSPYGSEAFF TGTGCCAGCTCACCGTACGGATCTGAAGCTTTCTTT
. . TRBJ1-3 TRBV27 17 CASSLRGYGTSGNTIYF TGTGCCAGCAGTTTACGAGGGTACGGAACCTCTGGAAACACCATATATTTT
. . TRBJ1-2 TRBV30 11 CAWSTDYGYTF TGTGCCTGGAGTACGGACTATGGCTACACCTTC
. . TRBJ2-2 TRBV5-1 17 CASSLDVAGINTGELFF TGCGCCAGCAGCTTGGATGTGGCAGGGATAAACACCGGGGAGCTGTTTTTT
. . TRBJ2-2 TRBV7-2 15 CASSPTGSGTGELFF TGTGCCAGCAGCCCAACGGGGTCGGGGACCGGGGAGCTGTTTTTT
. . TRBJ2-7 TRBV27 13 CASSLDSSYEQYF TGTGCCAGCAGTTTAGACAGTTCCTACGAGCAGTACTTC
. . TRBJ1-3 TRBV5-1 15 CASSQSGGSGNTIYF TGCGCCAGCAGCCAGTCGGGGGGCTCTGGAAACACCATATATTTT
. . TRBJ1-3 TRBV2 15 CASSDSWAAGNTIYF TGTGCCAGCAGTGATTCGTGGGCAGCAGGAAACACCATATATTTT
. . TRBJ2-5 TRBV7-9 13 CASSLRDGETQYF TGTGCCAGCAGCCTCCGAGATGGGGAGACCCAGTACTTC
. . TRBJ2-1 TRBV2 13 CASSAEDYNEQFF TGTGCCAGCAGTGCGGAGGACTACAATGAGCAGTTCTTC
. . TRBJ2-3 TRBV23-1 17 CASSPTSGTCTTDTQYF TGCGCCAGCAGTCCGACCTCGGGTACCTGTACCACTGATACGCAGTATTTT
. . TRBJ1-2 TRBV9 12 CASSGGGHGYTF TGTGCCAGCAGCGGGGGCGGACATGGCTACACCTTC
. . TRBJ1-6 TRBV11-1 15 CASSPRFGGNSPLHF TGTGCCAGCAGCCCCCGCTTCGGGGGTAATTCACCCCTCCACTTT
. . TRBJ2-7 TRBV19 14 CASSIVAGGYEQYF TGTGCCAGTAGTATAGTGGCAGGGGGGTACGAGCAGTACTTC
. TRBD1 TRBJ1-2 TRBV9 17 CASSRMRTGSSNYGYTF TGTGCCAGCAGCCGTATGAGGACAGGTTCGTCCAACTATGGCTACACCTTC
. TRBD2 TRBJ2-1 TRBV6-1 14 CASSWAGGQIEQFF TGTGCCAGCTCTTGGGCGGGGGGGCAAATTGAGCAGTTCTTC
. TRBD1 TRBJ1-5 TRBV19 17 CASSIYGQGASNQPQHF TGTGCCAGTAGTATTTACGGACAGGGGGCAAGCAATCAGCCCCAGCATTTT
. . TRBJ1-1 TRBV30 15 CAWNPPNLVNTEAFF TGTGCCTGGAACCCCCCTAATCTTGTGAACACTGAAGCTTTCTTT
. TRBD1 TRBJ1-1 TRBV6-6 13 CASSYDRDTEAFF TGTGCCAGCAGTTATGACAGGGACACTGAAGCTTTCTTT
few . TRBJ1-2 TRBV5-4 14 CASSLAGNIYGYTF TGTGCCAGCAGCTTGGCAGGGAACATCTATGGCTACACCTTC
few . TRBJ2-2 TRBV2 15 CASSEMGFSGGELFF TGTGCCAGCAGTGAAATGGGTTTCTCAGGCGGGGAGCTGTTTTTT
. TRBD1 TRBJ1-4 TRBV10-3 17 CAISEDRGRGANEKLFF TGTGCCATCAGTGAGGACAGGGGGCGCGGAGCTAATGAAAAACTGTTTTTT
few TRBD1 TRBJ2-2 TRBV7-8 16 CASSLRDRTNTGELFF TGTGCCAGCAGCCTCCGGGACAGGACGAACACCGGGGAGCTGTTTTTT
. . TRBJ2-7 TRBV30 14 CAWSLAYSSHEQYF TGTGCCTGGAGTCTGGCCTATTCTTCTCACGAGCAGTACTTC
. . TRBJ1-2 TRBV11-2 14 CASTPGTSVYGYTF TGTGCCAGCACTCCGGGGACGTCAGTCTATGGCTACACCTTC
. TRBD1 TRBJ1-6 TRBV27 14 CASRAGTGNSPLHF TGTGCCAGCAGGGCCGGGACAGGGAATTCACCCCTCCACTTT
. . TRBJ1-2 TRBV27 16 CASSSFRVHPKDGYTF TGTGCCAGCAGTTCCTTCCGGGTTCACCCAAAGGATGGCTACACCTTC
. . TRBJ2-7 TRBV9 15 CASSTAGGPGREQYF TGTGCCAGCAGCACAGCCGGGGGGCCTGGGCGGGAGCAGTACTTC
few . TRBJ2-2 TRBV5-1 13 CASSLGGTGELFF TGCGCCAGCAGCTTGGGTGGGACCGGGGAGCTGTTTTTT
. TRBD2 TRBJ2-3 TRBV19 16 CASHRSGGASTDTQYF TGTGCCAGTCACCGTAGCGGGGGGGCTAGCACAGATACGCAGTATTTT